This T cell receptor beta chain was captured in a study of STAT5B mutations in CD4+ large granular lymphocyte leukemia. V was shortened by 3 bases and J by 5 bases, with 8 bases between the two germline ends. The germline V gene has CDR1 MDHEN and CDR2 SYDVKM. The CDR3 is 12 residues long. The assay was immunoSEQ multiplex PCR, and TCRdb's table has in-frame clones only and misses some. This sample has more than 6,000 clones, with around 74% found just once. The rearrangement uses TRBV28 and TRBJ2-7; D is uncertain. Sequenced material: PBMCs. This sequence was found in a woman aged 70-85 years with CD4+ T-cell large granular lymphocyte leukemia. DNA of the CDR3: TGTGCCAGCAGTTTCCCCCTCAACGAGCAGTACTTC. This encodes CASSFPLNEQYF.